The clone carrying this T cell receptor (beta chain) showed up just once. This entry comes from a study of monozygotic twins with cystic fibrosis. The protocol was immunoSEQ multiplex PCR, while the TCRdb copy is restricted to in-frame clones and leaves out a portion. The sample has fewer than 25,000 clones; approximately 87% are singletons. This receptor was identified in a woman aged 30 to 39 with cystic fibrosis. Material: blood.

CDR3 amino acids: CAWSEKGVAKNIQYF. CDR3 nucleotide sequence: TGTGCCTGGTCGGAGAAGGGGGTGGCCAAAAACATTCAGTACTTC. V usage is TRBV30 and J usage is TRBJ2-4, with D perhaps TRBD1 (6 bases). The CDR3 sequence is 15 residues long. The germline gives CDR1 GTSNPN, CDR2 SVGIG (reference sequence). Trimming removed 5 bases from V and 1 base from J, with 15 bases in between.